A single sample is the source of the 9 T cell receptor beta chains below, sequenced in a study of PD-1 blockade in classical Hodgkin lymphoma. Repertoires were generated with immunoSEQ multiplex PCR, while TCRdb's copy carries only in-frame clones and drops some. The sample has 7,000 to 8,000 clones; approximately 80% are singletons. Every one of the patients relapsed after autologous stem cell transplantation (brentuximab vedotin exposure was variable). Using magnetic negative selection, the CD4+ T cells were separated out of thawed PBMCs. Sequencing was performed on CD4+ T cells from blood, taken at baseline. The origin of the receptors is a human donor with classical Hodgkin lymphoma.

The CDR3 DNA is TGTGCCAGTAGTATCCTACGGGCAACTAATGAAAAACTGTTTTTT. It encodes CASSILRATNEKLFF. J is TRBJ1-4 and V is TRBV19; no firm D call. This CDR3 is 15 amino acids long. Germline CDR1 is LNHDA and CDR2 is SQIVND (reference sequence). V lost 3 bases to trimming and J lost 0 bases, with 8 bases between them.

This clone was seen only a few times. Within the sample, other DNA sequences also encode this same CDR3. The genes are TRBV5-1 and TRBJ2-1, with a weak D call TRBD1 (6 bases). The V gene lost 2 bases and the J gene lost 4 bases, with 10 bases spanning the gap. The CDR3 length is 14 residues. Germline CDR1 is SGHRS and CDR2 is YFSETQ. The CDR3 region has the DNA TGCGCCAGCAGCTTAGGACAGCCATACAATGAGCAGTTCTTC. As protein: CASSLGQPYNEQFF. The full variable domain, rest sourced from reference TRBV5-1 and TRBJ2-1, is KAGVTQTPRYLIKTRGQQVTLSCSPISGHRSVSWYQQTPGQGLQFLFEYFSETQRNKGNFPGRFSGRQFSNSRSEMNVSTLELGDSALYLCASSLGQPYNEQFFGPGTRLTVL.

This clone has only a few counts. The chain combines TRBV5-5 with TRBJ2-3; tentative D call: TRBD2 (6 bases). This CDR3 contains 15 residues. Germline CDR1 and CDR2: SGHKS and YYEKEE (reference sequence). V was pared by 4 bases and J by 2 bases, with 14 bases between. CDR3 nucleotide sequence: TGTGCCAGCAGCGCGGCAGGGAGGCTCACAGATACGCAGTATTTT. This gives the protein CASSAAGRLTDTQYF.

This clone has a single count. V and J are TRBV18 and TRBJ2-1; D is perhaps TRBD2 (5 bases). The CDR3 covers 14 residues. From germline, CDR1 is KGHSH and CDR2 LQKENI. Trimming took off 1 base at V and 7 bases at J, with 11 bases between the two ends. The CDR3 DNA reads as TGTGCCAGCTCACCACGTGACACGGGGAATGAGCAGTTCTTC. The encoded protein is CASSPRDTGNEQFF.

The chain carries TRBV7-2 and TRBJ2-7; D is undetermined. The CDR3 covers 11 residues. Trimming left V 5 bases short and J 3 bases short, with 5 bases between. Germline-derived CDR1 and CDR2 are SGHTA and FQGNSA. The CDR3 sequence is CASSLNYEQYF. The CDR3 DNA is TGTGCCAGCAGCCTAAACTACGAGCAGTACTTC.

The gene calls are TRBV5-1 and TRBJ1-1; D perhaps matches TRBD1 (6 bases). CDR3 length: 18 amino acids. With 1 base removed from V and 0 bases from J, the gap between germline ends came to 19 bases. CDR1 is SGHRS, CDR2 YFSETQ, per germline. Here the CDR3 reads CASSLNSFDRKMNTEAFF. In DNA form, the CDR3 reads TGCGCCAGCAGCTTGAATTCCTTTGACAGGAAAATGAACACTGAAGCTTTCTTT.

The V call is TRBV13, the J call TRBJ2-5; TRBD1 aligns across 8 bases. The J call may be mistaken, given a closer DNA end match to TRBJ2-7. The CDR3 runs to 14 residues. Germline V CDR1 and CDR2: PRHDT, FYEKMQ (reference sequence). The CDR3 region has the DNA TGTGCCAGCAGCAGGGCAGGGGGCGGATCCGAGCAGTACTTC. Encoded protein: CASSRAGGGSEQYF.

This clone turned up a few times. The chain links TRBV18 to TRBJ2-7; no firm D call. This CDR3 spans 15 amino acids. Trimming took off 4 bases at V and 2 bases at J, with 15 bases between the two ends. Germline V gives CDR1 KGHSH, CDR2 LQKENI. The CDR3 spells CASSLMRNAPYEQYF. The CDR3 bases are TGTGCCAGCTCACTTATGAGGAATGCACCCTACGAGCAGTACTTC.

This sequence joins TRBV29-1 and TRBJ1-5; D might be TRBD1 (6 bases). The CDR3 length is 12 residues. Germline assignment: CDR1 SQVTM and CDR2 ANQGSEA. The V and J ends lost 4 bases and 2 bases respectively, with 6 bases between them. CDR3 region: CSVAGGNQPQHF. The CDR3 DNA reads TGCAGCGTTGCAGGGGGCAATCAGCCCCAGCATTTT. The complete variable domain, with remaining parts taken from reference TRBV29-1 and TRBJ1-5, reads SAVISQKPSRDICQRGTSLTIQCQVDSQVTMMFWYRQQPGQSLTLIATANQGSEATYESGFVIDKFPISRPNLTFSTLTVSNMSPEDSSIYLCSVAGGNQPQHFGDGTRLSIL.